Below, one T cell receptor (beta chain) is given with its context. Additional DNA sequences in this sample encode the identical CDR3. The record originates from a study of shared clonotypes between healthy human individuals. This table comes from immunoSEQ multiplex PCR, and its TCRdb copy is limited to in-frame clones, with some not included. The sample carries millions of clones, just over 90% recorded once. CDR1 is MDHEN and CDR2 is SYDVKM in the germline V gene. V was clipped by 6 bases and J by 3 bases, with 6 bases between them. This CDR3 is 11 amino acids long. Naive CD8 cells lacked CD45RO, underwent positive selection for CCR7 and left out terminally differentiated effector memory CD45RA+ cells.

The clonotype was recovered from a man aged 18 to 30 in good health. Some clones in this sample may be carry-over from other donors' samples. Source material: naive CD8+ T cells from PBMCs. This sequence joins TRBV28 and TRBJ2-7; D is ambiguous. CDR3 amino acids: CASSSNYEQYF. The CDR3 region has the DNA TGTGCCAGCAGCAGCAACTACGAGCAGTACTTC.